Below are 14 T cell receptor beta chains sequenced from a single sample in a study of cytomegalovirus exposure and HLA in healthy donors. A multiplex PCR was run with 60 Vbeta primers and 13 Jbeta primers. Profiling relied on immunoSEQ multiplex PCR, and the TCRdb table lists in-frame clones only, not all of them. This repertoire shows over 200,000 clones, 82% found once; its top ten account for approximately 6%. The sample comprised PBMCs. These receptor sequences come from a man aged 35 to 55 in good health and CMV-seropositive.

V usage is TRBV29-1 and J usage is TRBJ1-1, with D possibly matching TRBD1 (5 bases). Trimming removed 7 bases at V and 1 base at J, with 7 bases between. Germline V lookup: CDR1 SQVTM, CDR2 ANQGSEA. CDR3 size: 11 residues. The CDR3 nucleotides read TGCAGCGGCAGGGCGAACACTGAAGCTTTCTTT. Its translation: CSGRANTEAFF.

The chain links TRBV5-1 to TRBJ2-1; a weak D match, TRBD1 (5 bases). V was shortened by 4 bases and J by 6 bases, with 17 bases between the two germline ends. Looked up from germline, CDR1 is SGHRS and CDR2 is YFSETQ. This CDR3 has 15 residues. DNA for the CDR3: TGCGCCAGCAGCGTCTGGGGCGGAGAAAGCAATGAGCAGTTCTTC. It is translated as CASSVWGGESNEQFF.

The gene calls are TRBV9 and TRBJ2-7; 9 bases agree with TRBD1. Germline values: CDR1 SGDLS, CDR2 YYNGEE. The CDR3 is made up of 15 amino acids. Trimming cost V 0 bases and J 5 bases; bases outside gene matches: 6. Here the CDR3 reads CASSVGGTGIHEQYF. For the CDR3, the DNA is TGTGCCAGCAGCGTAGGTGGGACAGGGATCCACGAGCAGTACTTC.

This sequence joins TRBV18 and TRBJ2-4, with 11 bases matching TRBD2. CDR1 KGHSH and CDR2 LQKENI come from the germline V gene. This CDR3 is built from 17 residues. J gave up 0 bases and V 3 bases, and 4 bases lay outside the gene matches. The DNA for the CDR3 is TGTGCCAGCTCACCCGGGACTAGCGGTCTAGCCAAAAACATTCAGTACTTC. It is translated as CASSPGTSGLAKNIQYF.

In its sample, this clone was seen once. The V gene is TRBV4-1, the J gene TRBJ1-2; no definite D call. The germline V gene has CDR1 MGHRA and CDR2 YSYEKL. CDR3 length: 16 residues. V was clipped by 0 bases and J by 2 bases, with 13 bases between them. The CDR3 protein is CASSQEVGVLNYGYTF. The CDR3 DNA is TGCGCCAGCAGCCAAGAAGTCGGGGTTTTGAACTATGGCTACACCTTC.

The J gene is TRBJ1-4, the V gene TRBV7-7; TRBD1 might be the D (5 bases). Germline values: CDR1 SSHAT, CDR2 FNYEAQ (reference sequence). CDR3 length: 14 amino acids. The V gene lost 5 bases and the J gene lost 8 bases, with 15 bases spanning the gap. This CDR3 reads CASSRGGSGEKLFF. The CDR3 DNA sequence: TGTGCCAGCAGCCGGGGGGGGTCCGGCGAAAAACTGTTTTTT.

The chain has TRBV27 and TRBJ1-2, with D possibly matching TRBD1 (6 bases). Trimming removed 3 bases from V and 2 bases from J, with 10 bases in between. Germline V gene data show CDR1 as MNHEY and CDR2 as SMNVEV (reference sequence). This CDR3 spans 14 amino acids. DNA for the CDR3: TGTGCCAGCAGTTTCCGCGGACAGAACTATGGCTACACCTTC. It encodes CASSFRGQNYGYTF.

The chain joins TRBV6-6 to TRBJ1-5, with TRBD1 identical over 8 bases. The trim removed 6 bases at V and 1 base at J, leaving 8 bases unmatched. The CDR3 totals 16 residues. The germline V gene encodes CDR1 MNHNY and CDR2 SVGAGI (reference sequence). CDR3 nucleotide sequence: TGTGCCAGCAGCAGGGACAGGAGGGGCAGCAATCAGCCCCAGCATTTT. This encodes CASSRDRRGSNQPQHF.

This sequence joins TRBV30 and TRBJ2-7, with TRBD2 matching over 12 bases. V lost 8 bases to trimming and J lost 1 base; unmatched junction nucleotides: 9. Per germline, CDR1 GTSNPN and CDR2 SVGIG (reference sequence). CDR3 size: 15 residues. The CDR3 here is CAPGLAGQVSYEQYV. The DNA for the CDR3 is TGTGCCCCGGGACTAGCGGGCCAAGTTTCCTACGAGCAGTACGTC.

This clone was seen just once. V and J are TRBV7-3 and TRBJ2-1; 11 bases match TRBD2. V lost 5 bases, J lost 10 bases, and 13 bases stayed unmatched. The CDR3 contains 16 residues. Germline V gene lookup returns CDR1 SGHTA and CDR2 FQGTGA. This chain's CDR3 is CASSPTLSSGRREQFF. As DNA, the CDR3 is TGTGCCAGCAGCCCGACCCTTTCTAGCGGGAGGAGGGAGCAGTTCTTC. The whole variable domain, remainder taken from reference TRBV7-3 and TRBJ2-1, is GAGVSQTPSNKVTEKGKYVELRCDPISGHTALYWYRQSLGQGPEFLIYFQGTGAADDSGLPNDRFFAVRPEGSVSTLKIQRTERGDSAVYLCASSPTLSSGRREQFFGPGTRLTVL.

This chain uses TRBV6-6 with TRBJ2-3, with D unclear. The CDR3 is 12 residues long. The V and J ends lost 5 bases and 3 bases respectively, with 6 bases between them. Germline V gene lookup returns CDR1 MNHNY and CDR2 SVGAGI (reference sequence). The CDR3 nucleotides read TGTGCCAGCAGTCCTAATACAGATACGCAGTATTTT. Encoded protein: CASSPNTDTQYF.

This clone was seen only once. The rearrangement uses TRBV27 and TRBJ1-1, with 7 bases matching TRBD1. Germline V gene data show CDR1 as MNHEY and CDR2 as SMNVEV (reference sequence). V lost 8 bases to trimming and J lost 3 bases; unmatched junction nucleotides: 18. The CDR3 is 17 amino acids. The CDR3 spells CASPFPGGTEFDTEAFF. CDR3 DNA: TGTGCCAGCCCCTTTCCTGGGGGGACAGAATTTGACACTGAAGCTTTCTTT.

V usage is TRBV19 and J usage is TRBJ1-2, with a weak D call TRBD1 (5 bases). V was shortened by 4 bases and J by 8 bases, with 17 bases between the two germline ends. CDR1 is LNHDA, CDR2 SQIVND, per germline (reference sequence). The CDR3 is 14 residues long. CDR3 protein: CASSTDSTQRGYTF. The CDR3 DNA reads as TGTGCCAGTAGTACAGACAGTACTCAGAGGGGCTACACCTTC.

V and J are TRBV4-1 and TRBJ1-2, with D possibly matching TRBD1 (6 bases). The length of the CDR3 is 16 residues. In germline, CDR1 is MGHRA, CDR2 YSYEKL. V was clipped by 0 bases and J by 8 bases, with 19 bases between them. CDR3 sequence reads: CASSQDLRGGAEGYTF. Written as DNA, the CDR3 is TGCGCCAGCAGCCAAGATCTTCGTGGGGGCGCGGAGGGCTACACCTTC.